A single sample is the source of the 32 T cell receptor beta chains below, sequenced in a study of post-analysis software for immune sequencing data. General observations from the study: Relative to controls, patients had a few TRBV segments at higher frequency, with TRBV5-6, TRBV5-1 and TRBV20-1 among these.

Unique molecular identifiers were built into the TCR beta cDNA libraries. TCRdb itself ran the PCR reads through MiXCR, one entry per CDR3 protein. The table has 750,000 to 950,000 distinct CDR3 sequences, 46% seen once. What these receptors recognize is not known. The sample consisted of blood. These receptor sequences come from a girl aged 10 to 17 with multiple sclerosis.

In its sample, this clonotype was seen many times. V is TRBV29-1 and J is TRBJ2-5; TRBD2 matches at 16 bases. Looked up from germline, CDR1 is SQVTM and CDR2 is ANQGSEA. CDR3 length equals 18 residues. V shed 0 bases and J 4 bases; nucleotides not matched to a gene: 8. The CDR3 nucleotides are TGCAGCGTTGAAGATGGGACTAGCGGGAGGGCCGGTCGAGAGACCCAGTACTTC. It yields the protein CSVEDGTSGRAGRETQYF.

This chain connects TRBV12-3 or TRBV12-4 to TRBJ1-5; TRBD1 matches at 8 bases. The junction had 4 bases not matched to a gene; V was cut back by 6 bases and J by 6 bases. The CDR3 runs 13 residues. The chain's CDR3 is CASSDTGGQPQHF. CDR3 DNA sequence: TGTGCCAGCAGCGATACAGGGGGTCAGCCCCAGCATTTT.

This chain connects TRBV12-3 or TRBV12-4 to TRBJ2-1; D not certain. The CDR3 covers 13 residues. Trimming shortened V by 6 bases and J by 6 bases, and 12 bases separated the two germline ends. CDR3 DNA: TGTGCCAGCAGCCCGGTAGACCGCAATGAGCAGTTCTTC. Protein sequence: CASSPVDRNEQFF.

The J gene is TRBJ1-2, the V gene TRBV6-6, with no clear D. There are 13 residues in the CDR3. V lost 6 bases, J lost 4 bases, and 12 bases lay in between. Germline values: CDR1 MNHNY, CDR2 SVGAGI (reference sequence). CDR3 bases: TGTGCCAGCAGCCCAAGAACGTTCTATGGCTACACCTTC. Amino acid sequence: CASSPRTFYGYTF.

This sequence joins TRBV20-1 and TRBJ2-3; 9 bases are shared with TRBD2. Losses at the gene ends were 3 bases for V and 6 bases for J; bases not matched to a gene: 4. Germline loops: CDR1 DFQATT, CDR2 SNEGSKA (reference sequence). The CDR3 is 13 amino acids. The CDR3 DNA sequence: TGCAGTGCTAGTGGCGGGGGGGACGATACGCAGTATTTT. This encodes CSASGGGDDTQYF.

CDR3 residues: CASSLRDRAEGANVLTF. CDR3 bases: TGTGCCAGCAGCTTAAGGGACAGGGCAGAAGGGGCCAACGTCCTGACTTTC. The chain carries TRBV7-9 and TRBJ2-6, with 9 bases matching TRBD1. The CDR3 totals 17 residues. Unmatched junction bases numbered 6, after V lost 2 bases and J lost 4 bases. Germline CDR1 SEHNR, CDR2 FQNEAQ (reference sequence).

CDR3 residues: CASSYIGDRGGQYF. For the CDR3, the DNA is TGTGCCAGCAGCTACATCGGGGACAGAGGGGGGCAGTACTTC. V gene TRBV12-3 or TRBV12-4 combines with J gene TRBJ2-7; 7 bases are shared with TRBD1. J was trimmed by 9 bases and V by 6 bases; bases with no gene match: 14. The CDR3 is 14 residues long.

This chain joins TRBV27 and TRBJ1-4; D ambiguous. Germline CDR1 is MNHEY and CDR2 is SMNVEV (reference sequence). V was shortened by 6 bases and J by 3 bases, with 14 bases between the two germline ends. This CDR3 has 15 amino acids. The DNA of the CDR3 is TGTGCCAGCAGCCGAGGACGAGGACCTAATGAAAAACTGTTTTTT. Its protein is CASSRGRGPNEKLFF. The variable domain in full, completed from reference TRBV27 and TRBJ1-4, reads EAQVTQNPRYLITVTGKKLTVTCSQNMNHEYMSWYRQDPGLGLRQIYYSMNVEVTDKGDVPEGYKVSRKEKRNFPLILESPSPNQTSLYFCASSRGRGPNEKLFFGSGTQLSVL.

V usage is TRBV5-1 and J usage is TRBJ2-1, with 8 bases matching TRBD2. Trimming took 3 bases from V and 0 from J; bases not matched to a gene: 5. Germline V gene data show CDR1 as SGHRS and CDR2 as YFSETQ. The CDR3 covers 16 residues. The CDR3 here is CASSSSGLVSYNEQFF. DNA of the CDR3: TGCGCCAGCAGCTCGTCGGGACTAGTCTCCTACAATGAGCAGTTCTTC.

This chain uses TRBV20-1 with TRBJ2-3; D might be TRBD2 (5 bases). The germline CDR1 and CDR2 sequences are DFQATT and SNEGSKA (reference sequence). The CDR3 length is 14 residues. Trimming cost V 6 bases and J 0 bases, with 13 bases left between them. CDR3 coding DNA: TGCAGTGCCTCGCTAGCTGATAGCACAGATACGCAGTATTTT. Translating it yields CSASLADSTDTQYF.

This clonotype was observed a few times. The chain joins TRBV5-1 to TRBJ2-7; 11 positions match TRBD2. Losses at the gene ends were 0 bases for V and 2 bases for J; bases not matched to a gene: 10. The length of the CDR3 is 18 residues. Germline V lookup: CDR1 SGHRS, CDR2 YFSETQ. In DNA, the CDR3 is TGCGCCAGCAGCTTGGCCCCCGCCGGGACTAGCGGAACCTACGAGCAGTACTTC. As protein: CASSLAPAGTSGTYEQYF.

CDR3 region: CASTLPPNSNTEAFF. CDR3 DNA sequence: TGTGCCAGCACCCTCCCTCCCAACTCTAACACTGAAGCTTTCTTT. The V gene is TRBV6-6, the J gene TRBJ1-1, with D uncertain. V gave up 7 bases and J gave up 2 bases, with 17 bases separating them. Germline CDR1 and CDR2: MNHNY and SVGAGI (reference sequence). This CDR3 is built from 15 residues.

This sequence joins TRBV7-9 and TRBJ1-2; 8 bases are shared with TRBD1. This CDR3 spans 18 amino acids. The germline gives CDR1 SEHNR, CDR2 FQNEAQ (reference sequence). J lost 5 bases, V lost 2 bases, and 16 bases had no gene match. CDR3: CASSLTPFGTGIPYGYTF. The CDR3 region has the DNA TGTGCCAGCAGCTTAACCCCCTTTGGGACAGGTATTCCATATGGCTACACCTTC.

This clonotype was counted many times. The rearrangement uses TRBV2 and TRBJ2-5; 7 bases fit TRBD1. The length of the CDR3 is 16 residues. Germline-derived CDR1 and CDR2 are SNHLY and FYNNEI. The J segment lost 4 bases and the V segment lost 6 bases, leaving 14 bases of the junction unmatched. DNA of the CDR3: TGTGCCAGCAGCCTCCGACAGGGACGGGTGGGAGAGACCCAGTACTTC. This codes for CASSLRQGRVGETQYF.

This clonotype turned up a few times. The DNA of the CDR3 is TGTGCCATCAGTGAGTCTCCCAACGAGCAGTACTTC. It codes for CAISESPNEQYF. This chain connects TRBV10-3 to TRBJ2-5; the D is unclear. The J call may be mistaken, given a closer DNA end match to TRBJ2-7. The CDR3 extends over 12 amino acids. Germline V gene lookup returns CDR1 ENHRY and CDR2 SYGVKD.

This clonotype was picked up a small number of times. V usage is TRBV21-1 and J usage is TRBJ2-7; no DNA check was done on the table's D call, TRBD1. Gene TRBJ2-5 matches the end of the DNA better, so the J call may be wrong. TRBV21-1 is listed as a pseudogene. There are 15 residues in the CDR3. The CDR3 region is CASSKPTGGEETQYF. As DNA, the CDR3 is TGTGCCAGCAGCAAACCAACAGGGGGAGAGGAGACCCAGTACTTC.

The chain uses TRBV3-1 and TRBJ2-1; 11 bases map to TRBD1. The CDR3 length is 15 residues. V dropped 1 base and J dropped 6; count of bases not matched to a gene: 2. From germline, CDR1 is LGHDT and CDR2 YNNKEL (reference sequence). For the CDR3, the DNA is TGTGCCAGCAGCCAAGCCGGGACAGGGGGCAATGAGCAGTTCTTC. Translating gives CASSQAGTGGNEQFF.

In this sample, this clonotype turned up a few times. The V call is TRBV9, the J call TRBJ2-7; D is unclear. Per the germline V gene, CDR1 is SGDLS and CDR2 is YYNGEE. The CDR3 runs 15 residues. V dropped 4 bases and J dropped 0 bases, with 14 bases sitting between them. As DNA, the CDR3 is TGTGCCAGCAGCCCGCAACGGACGGACTCCTACGAGCAGTACTTC. Amino acids: CASSPQRTDSYEQYF.

This chain joins TRBV4-3 and TRBJ2-7; 8 positions match TRBD1. Germline CDR1 and CDR2: LGHNA and YSLEER. The CDR3 covers 15 residues. V lost 0 bases and J lost 3; bases outside the gene matches: 4. Here the CDR3 reads CASSQDGQGDYEQYF. As DNA, the CDR3 is TGCGCCAGCAGCCAAGACGGACAGGGAGACTACGAGCAGTACTTC.

This chain joins TRBV4-3 and TRBJ1-5; D may be TRBD1 (5 bases). The germline V gene has CDR1 LGHNA and CDR2 YSLEER. V lost 4 bases, J lost 6 bases, and 16 bases lay in between. This CDR3 contains 15 residues. The CDR3 protein is CASSPDPGGTQPQHF. The CDR3 DNA reads TGCGCCAGCAGCCCGGACCCCGGGGGGACTCAGCCCCAGCATTTT.

This rearrangement joins TRBV20-1 to TRBJ2-5, with 9 bases that match TRBD1. The CDR3 covers 14 residues. V dropped 6 bases and J dropped 11; count of bases not matched to a gene: 16. Germline V gives CDR1 DFQATT, CDR2 SNEGSKA (reference sequence). Here the CDR3 reads CSAPLPQGAGKQYF. As DNA, the CDR3 is TGCAGTGCCCCCCTCCCACAGGGGGCTGGGAAGCAGTACTTC.

The rearrangement uses TRBV12-3 or TRBV12-4 and TRBJ2-1; possibly TRBD1 or TRBD2 for D (5 bases each). The CDR3 is made up of 16 amino acids. Between the trimmed V and J ends, which lost 3 bases and 2 bases, there was a span of 14 bases. The CDR3 sequence: CASSLLGDAPYNEQFF. CDR3 in DNA: TGTGCCAGCAGTTTGCTTGGGGACGCACCCTACAATGAGCAGTTCTTC.

The chain employs TRBV4-1 and TRBJ2-5, with 12 bases matching TRBD2. The CDR3 loop spans 18 amino acids. Per germline, CDR1 MGHRA and CDR2 YSYEKL. Trimming cost V 5 bases and J 2 bases; bases outside gene matches: 12. CDR3 in amino acids: CASSATLTSGSTQETQYF. In DNA, the CDR3 is TGCGCCAGCAGCGCTACCTTGACTAGCGGGAGTACACAAGAGACCCAGTACTTC.

This clonotype appeared a few times. The rearrangement links TRBV6-5 to TRBJ1-1, with D possibly TRBD1 on 5 matching bases. Germline CDR1 is MNHEY and CDR2 is SVGAGI. CDR3 length: 14 amino acids. V dropped 0 bases and J dropped 4 bases, with 9 bases sitting between them. The CDR3 loop reads CASSYSVGGTEAFF. The CDR3 DNA reads as TGTGCCAGCAGTTACTCCGTTGGGGGCACTGAAGCTTTCTTT.

The gene calls are TRBV6-6 and TRBJ2-3; D might be TRBD1 or TRBD2, each matching 6 bases. Trimming removed 1 base at V and 2 bases at J, with 10 bases between. The CDR3 covers 15 residues. Germline CDR1 is MNHNY and CDR2 is SVGAGI (reference sequence). The CDR3 sequence is CASSYFGGLTDTQYF. The CDR3 nucleotides read TGTGCCAGCAGTTACTTCGGGGGCCTCACAGATACGCAGTATTTT.

Only one count was recorded for this clonotype. The J gene is TRBJ1-2, the V gene TRBV29-1, with TRBD1 matching over 8 bases. The CDR3 is made up of 14 amino acids. Germline CDR1 reads SQVTM; CDR2 reads ANQGSEA. After removal of 0 bases from V and 4 bases from J, the junction contained 4 bases not matched to a gene. CDR3 sequence (DNA): TGCAGCGTTGAAGAGGCAGGGGGCTCCTATGGCTACACCTTC. Translation gives CSVEEAGGSYGYTF.

The chain employs TRBV9 and TRBJ2-3, with 11 bases matching TRBD2. The CDR3 has 18 amino acids. With 4 bases clipped from V and 0 bases from J, the junction kept 10 bases outside the gene matches. Per germline, CDR1 SGDLS and CDR2 YYNGEE. DNA of the CDR3: TGTGCCAGCAGCCCTATAGCGGGAGGGCCAACTAGCACAGATACGCAGTATTTT. Protein sequence: CASSPIAGGPTSTDTQYF. The variable domain in full, completed from reference TRBV9 and TRBJ2-3, reads DSGVTQTPKHLITATGQRVTLRCSPRSGDLSVYWYQQSLDQGLQFLIQYYNGEERAKGNILERFSAQQFPDLHSELNLSSLELGDSALYFCASSPIAGGPTSTDTQYFGPGTRLTVL.

The rearrangement uses TRBV20-1 and TRBJ2-3; 7 positions agree with TRBD2. The CDR3 totals 14 residues. Losses at the gene ends were 5 bases for V and 4 bases for J; bases not matched to a gene: 9. Per the germline V gene, CDR1 is DFQATT and CDR2 is SNEGSKA (reference sequence). CDR3 sequence: CSALAGALADTQYF. The CDR3 nucleotides read TGCAGTGCTCTGGCGGGAGCCTTGGCAGATACGCAGTATTTT.

This rearrangement joins TRBV29-1 to TRBJ2-1; TRBD2 matches at 14 bases. Germline CDR1 reads SQVTM; CDR2 reads ANQGSEA. The CDR3 is 16 amino acids. Trimming cost V 7 bases and J 4 bases; bases outside gene matches: 9. CDR3 sequence (DNA): TGCAGCGCCGGGACTAGCGGGAGCAGAAGATACAATGAGCAGTTCTTC. Its translation is CSAGTSGSRRYNEQFF.

There are a few counts of this clonotype. The chain joins TRBV7-9 to TRBJ2-1; TRBD2 aligns across 7 bases. Germline lookup yields CDR1 SEHNR and CDR2 FQNEAQ (reference sequence). With 5 bases clipped from V and 6 bases from J, the junction kept 7 bases outside the gene matches. This CDR3 is 14 amino acids long. CDR3 bases: TGTGCCAGCAGCCCTTGGGGGGGAAGCAATGAGCAGTTCTTC. Protein: CASSPWGGSNEQFF.

The chain links TRBV7-9 to TRBJ2-5, with D perhaps matching TRBD2 (6 bases). The CDR3 runs to 13 residues. Trimming took 7 bases from V and 7 from J, leaving 16 bases between them. Per the germline V gene, CDR1 is SEHNR and CDR2 is FQNEAQ (reference sequence). The CDR3 is CASTGLPAVTQYF. The CDR3 DNA is TGTGCCAGCACGGGACTCCCGGCTGTGACCCAGTACTTC.

J is TRBJ1-5 and V is TRBV12-3 or TRBV12-4; D may be TRBD1 (5 bases). The CDR3 has 15 amino acids. V was cut by 5 bases and J by 4 bases, with 15 bases left in between. CDR3 bases: TGTGCCAGCAGTGGAGGGACTCACCCTAATCAGCCCCAGCATTTT. Translating it yields CASSGGTHPNQPQHF.